Sequencing of this TCR beta chain was carried out in a study of cytomegalovirus exposure and HLA in healthy donors. Study summary: There were about 85 million unique TCRs (from HLA-typed donors) in an early data release.

Points from the study as a whole: Most of the TCR beta V segments (in an earlier analysis) were productive either about 87% or about 30% of the time. The study labeled fewer than 200 TCR beta chains cytomegalovirus-associated. Sequencing likely produced, as an artifact, a cluster of highly shared sequence variants.

Primers for the PCR totalled 60 Vbeta and 13 Jbeta. Generated by immunoSEQ multiplex PCR, the TCRdb table keeps only in-frame clones and is missing some. The repertoire holds approximately 140,000 clones, with about three quarters as singletons. Comment on this clone: Its antigen is not identified.

V lost 6 bases and J 0 bases, leaving 8 bases between the germline ends. This CDR3 has 13 amino acids. Germline CDR1 and CDR2: ENHRY and SYGVKD. This chain uses TRBV10-3 with TRBJ1-1; D gene uncertain. The TCR was taken from a man between 18 and 35 years old in good health and CMV-seronegative. The sample comprised PBMCs. The CDR3 loop reads CAISAGMNTEAFF. The CDR3 bases are TGTGCCATCAGCGCAGGCATGAACACTGAAGCTTTCTTT.